The TCR beta chain under discussion was sequenced for a study of blood T cells in healthy people across ages. Across the whole study: About one barcoded TCR beta cDNA was captured per two T cells. Notes on the study in general: A roughly linear fall in TCR beta diversity per million T cells was seen with increasing age. One million T cells yielded diversity estimates that were considered underestimates.

Then a second PCR, running roughly 7 to 11 cycles, was carried out with a sample-barcoded 5' primer and a J-beta primer mix. One entry per CDR3 protein, called by TCRdb with MiXCR from the 5' RACE reads. The sample holds around 1,800,000 distinct CDR3 sequences, approximately 40% seen once. Points on this clonotype: Its antigen is currently unknown.

The CDR3 totals 19 residues. V lost 2 bases, J lost 0 bases, and 12 bases stayed unmatched. CDR1 SGHVS and CDR2 FNYEAQ come from the germline V gene. This chain joins TRBV7-6 and TRBJ1-5, with 8 bases that match TRBD1. The clonotype was recovered from a human donor in good health. The sequenced material came from blood. CDR3 sequence: CASSLWDRIFPNSNQPQHF. The CDR3 coding sequence is TGTGCCAGCAGCTTATGGGACAGGATATTTCCCAATAGCAATCAGCCCCAGCATTTT.